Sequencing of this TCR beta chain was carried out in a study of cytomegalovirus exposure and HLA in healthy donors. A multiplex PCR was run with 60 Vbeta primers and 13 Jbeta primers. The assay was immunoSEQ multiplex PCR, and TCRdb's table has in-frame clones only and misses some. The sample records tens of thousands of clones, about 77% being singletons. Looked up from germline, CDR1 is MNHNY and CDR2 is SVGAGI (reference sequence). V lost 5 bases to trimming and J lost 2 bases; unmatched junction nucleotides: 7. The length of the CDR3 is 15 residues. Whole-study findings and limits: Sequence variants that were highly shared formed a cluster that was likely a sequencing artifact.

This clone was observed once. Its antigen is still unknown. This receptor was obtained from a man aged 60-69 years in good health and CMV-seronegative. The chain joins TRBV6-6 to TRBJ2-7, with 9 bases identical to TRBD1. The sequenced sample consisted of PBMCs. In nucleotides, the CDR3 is TGTGCCAGCAGTCAGGGACAGGGTTGGGCCTACGAGCAGTACTTC. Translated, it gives CASSQGQGWAYEQYF.